The clone carrying this T cell receptor beta chain is a singleton in its sample. The antigen remains undetermined. The protocol was immunoSEQ multiplex PCR, while the TCRdb copy is restricted to in-frame clones and leaves out a portion. The sample contains more than 85,000 clones, just under 95% of which appear only once. The data belong to a study of graft-versus-host responses after intestinal transplantation. Study-level findings and limits: Present in recipient marrow, GvH clones included some that appeared first in ileum or blood. The highest levels of circulating GvH clones went along with early declines in HvG clones after transplant. Where graft-donor T cell macrochimerism was present, patients had high graft-versus-host to host-versus-graft clonal ratios in allografts.

V gave up 5 bases and J gave up 2 bases, with 13 bases separating them. This CDR3 has 15 residues. The germline V gene has CDR1 MDHEN and CDR2 SYDVKM. The clonotype originates from a human donor who received an intestinal transplant. This material consisted of unstimulated CD8+ T cells sorted from spleen or lymph node cells, taken before intestinal transplant. The V and J genes are TRBV28 and TRBJ1-5, with TRBD1 as a possible D gene (5 bases). The CDR3 DNA reads TGTGCCAGCAGTGAAAGGGGCGTCGGCAATCAGCCCCAGCATTTT. Residues: CASSERGVGNQPQHF.